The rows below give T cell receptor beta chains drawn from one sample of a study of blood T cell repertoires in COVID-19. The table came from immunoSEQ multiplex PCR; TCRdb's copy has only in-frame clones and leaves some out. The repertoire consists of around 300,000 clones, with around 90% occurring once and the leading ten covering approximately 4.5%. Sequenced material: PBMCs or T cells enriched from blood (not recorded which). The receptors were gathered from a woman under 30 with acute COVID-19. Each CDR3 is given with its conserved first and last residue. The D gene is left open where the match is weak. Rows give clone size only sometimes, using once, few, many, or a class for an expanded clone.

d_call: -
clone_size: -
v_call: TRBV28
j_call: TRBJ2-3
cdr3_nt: TGTGCCAGCAGGGCGCCTCCCGGAGGGCAGTATTTT
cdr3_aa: CASRAPPGGQYF

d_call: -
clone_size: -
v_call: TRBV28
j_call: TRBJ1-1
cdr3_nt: TGTGCCACCAGTCAGGATCCGGTACTGAACGCTTTCTTT
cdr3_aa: CATSQDPVLNAFF

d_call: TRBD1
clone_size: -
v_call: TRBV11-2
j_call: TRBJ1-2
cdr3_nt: TGTGCCAGCAGCTTAGATAGGGGGACAGAGATACTACCGAGGGCTGGCTACACCTTC
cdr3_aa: CASSLDRGTEILPRAGYTF

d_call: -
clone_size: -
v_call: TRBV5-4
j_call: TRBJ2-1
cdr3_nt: TGTGCCAGCAGCGAGGGGGGCAGGGAGGGCTACAATGAGCAGTTCTTC
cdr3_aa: CASSEGGREGYNEQFF

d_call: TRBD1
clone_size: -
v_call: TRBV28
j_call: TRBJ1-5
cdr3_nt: TGTGCCAGCAGCTCCGGACAGGGGCATCAGCCCCAGCATTTT
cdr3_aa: CASSSGQGHQPQHF

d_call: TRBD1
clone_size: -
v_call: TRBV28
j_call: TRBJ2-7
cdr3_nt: TGTGCCAGCAGTTACAGGGGCTACGAGCAGTACTTC
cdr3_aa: CASSYRGYEQYF

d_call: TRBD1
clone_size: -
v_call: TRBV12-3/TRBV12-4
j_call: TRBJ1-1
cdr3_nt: TGTGCCAGCAACGGACAGGGTGGGACTGAAGCTTTCTTT
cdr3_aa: CASNGQGGTEAFF

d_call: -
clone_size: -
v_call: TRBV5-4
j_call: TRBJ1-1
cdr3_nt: TGTGCCAGCAGCAATGCCCGGGACACTGAAGCTTTCTTT
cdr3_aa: CASSNARDTEAFF

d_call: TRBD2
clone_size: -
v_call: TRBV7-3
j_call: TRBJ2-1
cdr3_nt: TGTGCCAGCAGCGACAAGACTAGCGGGAGGGCTCGGGGTAATGAGCAGTTCTTC
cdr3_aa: CASSDKTSGRARGNEQFF

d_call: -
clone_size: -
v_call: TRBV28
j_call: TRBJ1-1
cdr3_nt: TGTGCCAGCAGTTTGGCTTCTCAGGCCCCTGAAGCTTTCTTT
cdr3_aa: CASSLASQAPEAFF

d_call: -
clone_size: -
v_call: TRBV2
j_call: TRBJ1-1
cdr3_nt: TGTGCCAGCACAACAGGGATGAACACTGAAGCTTTCTTT
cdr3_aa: CASTTGMNTEAFF

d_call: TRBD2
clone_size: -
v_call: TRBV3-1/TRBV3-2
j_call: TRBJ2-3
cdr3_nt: TGTGCCAGCAGCCTTCGACTAGCGGGAGGCCCCACAGATACGCAGTATTTT
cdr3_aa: CASSLRLAGGPTDTQYF

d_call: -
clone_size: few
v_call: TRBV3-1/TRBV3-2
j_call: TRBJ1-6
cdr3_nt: TGTGCCAGCAGCCATCAGGGGATTCTGAGCTCCTATAATTCACCCCTCCACTTT
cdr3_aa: CASSHQGILSSYNSPLHF

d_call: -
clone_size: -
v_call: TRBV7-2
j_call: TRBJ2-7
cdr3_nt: TGTGCCAGCAGCTTAGCTAATATCCACGAGCAGTACTTC
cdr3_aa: CASSLANIHEQYF

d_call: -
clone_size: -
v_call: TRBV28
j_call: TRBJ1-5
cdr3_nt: TGTGCCAGCTTGGACATTAGCAATCAGCCCCAGCATTTT
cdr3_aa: CASLDISNQPQHF

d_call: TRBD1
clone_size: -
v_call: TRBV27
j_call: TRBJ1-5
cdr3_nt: TGTGCCAGGACCGGGACAGTAAATCAGCCCCAGCATTTT
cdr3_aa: CARTGTVNQPQHF

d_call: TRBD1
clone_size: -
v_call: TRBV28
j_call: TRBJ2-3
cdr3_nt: TGTGCCAGCAGGCTCGGGACAGGGATATACACAGATACGCAGTATTTT
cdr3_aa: CASRLGTGIYTDTQYF